Described below is a single T cell receptor beta chain sequence and its context. What it binds is not known. These data come from a study of CD8+CD57+ T cells in acquired aplastic anemia. Turning to the study itself: Sorted CD4+ and CD8+ cell DNA averaged about 3.5 ug. Mean read depth for CD4+ cells from healthy donors was some 11 million. Points from the study as a whole: A set of twenty-nine CD8+ CDR3 sequences was shared between patients and controls, and these sequences appeared highly expressed in patients.

Genomic DNA provided the template from which TCR beta VDJ and CDR3 profiles were obtained. Using its own MiXCR run on the reads, TCRdb lists one record per CDR3 protein. Of around 150,000 distinct CDR3 sequences listed, about 40% are singletons. The germline V gene encodes CDR1 SNHLY and CDR2 FYNNEI. Deletions cut 2 bases from V and 2 bases from J, with 6 bases between. CDR3 length: 13 residues. The sequence derives from a human donor in good health, serving as a control. The chain is built from TRBV2 and TRBJ1-2; unclear D gene. Sequenced input: sorted CD4+, CD8+, or CD8+CD57+ T cells (not recorded which) from PBMCs. In DNA, the CDR3 is TGTGCCAGCAGTGAACACGGGAACTATGGCTACACCTTC. Its protein product is CASSEHGNYGYTF.